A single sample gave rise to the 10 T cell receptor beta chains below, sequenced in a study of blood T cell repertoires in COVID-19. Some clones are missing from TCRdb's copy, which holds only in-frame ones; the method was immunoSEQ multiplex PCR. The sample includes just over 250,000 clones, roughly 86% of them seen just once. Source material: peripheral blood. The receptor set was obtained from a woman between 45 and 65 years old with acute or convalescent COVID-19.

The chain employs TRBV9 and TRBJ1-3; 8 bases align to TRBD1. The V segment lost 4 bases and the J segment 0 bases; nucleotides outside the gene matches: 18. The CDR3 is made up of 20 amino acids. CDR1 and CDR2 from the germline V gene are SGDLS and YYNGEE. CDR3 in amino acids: CASSLNSGTGFASSGNTIYF. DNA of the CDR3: TGTGCCAGCAGCCTAAACTCCGGGACAGGATTCGCTAGCTCTGGAAACACCATATATTTT.

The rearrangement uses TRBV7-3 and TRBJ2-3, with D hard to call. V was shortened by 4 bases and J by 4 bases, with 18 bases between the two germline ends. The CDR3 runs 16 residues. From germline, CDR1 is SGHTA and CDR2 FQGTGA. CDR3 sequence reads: CASSSSDGWVSDTQYF. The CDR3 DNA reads TGTGCCAGCAGCTCCTCAGACGGGTGGGTGTCAGATACGCAGTATTTT.

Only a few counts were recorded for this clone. The CDR3 nucleotides read TGTGCTAGTGCTCGTCCGGGACTAGCGGACAATGAGCAGTTCTTC. As protein: CASARPGLADNEQFF. This chain joins TRBV12-5 and TRBJ2-1; 11 nucleotides align to TRBD2. This CDR3 comprises 15 residues. Trimming removed 7 bases from V and 5 bases from J; junction bases left unmatched: 7. Germline CDR1 LGHNT, CDR2 FRNRAP.

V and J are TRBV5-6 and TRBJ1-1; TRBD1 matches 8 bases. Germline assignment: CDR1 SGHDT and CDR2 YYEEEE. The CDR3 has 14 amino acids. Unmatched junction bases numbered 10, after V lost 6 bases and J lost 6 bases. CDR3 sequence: CASIPRGRGPEAFF. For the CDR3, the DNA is TGTGCCAGCATCCCCCGGGGCAGGGGGCCTGAAGCTTTCTTT. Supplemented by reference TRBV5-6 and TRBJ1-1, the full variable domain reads DAGVTQSPTHLIKTRGQQVTLRCSPKSGHDTVSWYQQALGQGPQFIFQYYEEEERQRGNFPDRFSGHQFPNYSSELNVNALLLGDSALYLCASIPRGRGPEAFFGQGTRLTVV.

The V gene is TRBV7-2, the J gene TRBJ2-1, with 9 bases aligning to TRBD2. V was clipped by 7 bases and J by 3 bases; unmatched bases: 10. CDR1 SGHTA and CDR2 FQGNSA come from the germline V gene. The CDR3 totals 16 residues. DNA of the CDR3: TGTGCCAGCAAAGGGTCTAGCGGGAAGGTCTACAATGAGCAGTTCTTC. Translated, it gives CASKGSSGKVYNEQFF.

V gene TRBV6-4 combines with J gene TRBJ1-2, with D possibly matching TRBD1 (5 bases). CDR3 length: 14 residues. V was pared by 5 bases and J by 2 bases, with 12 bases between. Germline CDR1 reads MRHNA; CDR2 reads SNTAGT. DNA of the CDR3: TGTGCCAGCAGTCGCGAGACAGCAAACTATGGCTACACCTTC. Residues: CASSRETANYGYTF.

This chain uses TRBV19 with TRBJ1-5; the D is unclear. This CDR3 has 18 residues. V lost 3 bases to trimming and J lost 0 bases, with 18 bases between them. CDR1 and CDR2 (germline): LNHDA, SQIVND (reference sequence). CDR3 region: CASSIQATVAHSNQPQHF. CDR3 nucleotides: TGTGCCAGTAGTATTCAGGCGACGGTTGCGCATAGCAATCAGCCCCAGCATTTT. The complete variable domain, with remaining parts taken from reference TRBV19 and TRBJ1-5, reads DGGITQSPKYLFRKEGQNVTLSCEQNLNHDAMYWYRQDPGQGLRLIYYSQIVNDFQKGDIAEGYSVSREKKESFPLTVTSAQKNPTAFYLCASSIQATVAHSNQPQHFGDGTRLSIL.

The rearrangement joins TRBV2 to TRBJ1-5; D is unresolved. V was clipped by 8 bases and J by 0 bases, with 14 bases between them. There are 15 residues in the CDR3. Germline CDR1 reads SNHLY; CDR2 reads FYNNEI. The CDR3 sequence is CASDILGDSNQPQHF. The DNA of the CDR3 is TGTGCCAGCGATATACTGGGAGATAGCAATCAGCCCCAGCATTTT.

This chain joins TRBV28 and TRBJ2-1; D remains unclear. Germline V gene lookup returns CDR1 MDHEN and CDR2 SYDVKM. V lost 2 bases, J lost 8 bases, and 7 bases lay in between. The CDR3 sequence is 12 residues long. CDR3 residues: CASSLTSDEQFF. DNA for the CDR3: TGTGCCAGCAGTTTAACTTCGGATGAGCAGTTCTTC. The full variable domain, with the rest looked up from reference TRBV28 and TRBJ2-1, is DVKVTQSSRYLVKRTGEKVFLECVQDMDHENMFWYRQDPGLGLRLIYFSYDVKMKEKGDIPEGYSVSREKKERFSLILESASTNQTSMYLCASSLTSDEQFFGPGTRLTVL.

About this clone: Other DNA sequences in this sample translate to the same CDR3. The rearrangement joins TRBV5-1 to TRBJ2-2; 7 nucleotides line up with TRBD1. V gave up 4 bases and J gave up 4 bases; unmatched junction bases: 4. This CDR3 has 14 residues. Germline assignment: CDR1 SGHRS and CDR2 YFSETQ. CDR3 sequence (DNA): TGCGCCAGCAGCCTGACAGGGTCCACCGGGGAGCTGTTTTTT. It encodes CASSLTGSTGELFF.